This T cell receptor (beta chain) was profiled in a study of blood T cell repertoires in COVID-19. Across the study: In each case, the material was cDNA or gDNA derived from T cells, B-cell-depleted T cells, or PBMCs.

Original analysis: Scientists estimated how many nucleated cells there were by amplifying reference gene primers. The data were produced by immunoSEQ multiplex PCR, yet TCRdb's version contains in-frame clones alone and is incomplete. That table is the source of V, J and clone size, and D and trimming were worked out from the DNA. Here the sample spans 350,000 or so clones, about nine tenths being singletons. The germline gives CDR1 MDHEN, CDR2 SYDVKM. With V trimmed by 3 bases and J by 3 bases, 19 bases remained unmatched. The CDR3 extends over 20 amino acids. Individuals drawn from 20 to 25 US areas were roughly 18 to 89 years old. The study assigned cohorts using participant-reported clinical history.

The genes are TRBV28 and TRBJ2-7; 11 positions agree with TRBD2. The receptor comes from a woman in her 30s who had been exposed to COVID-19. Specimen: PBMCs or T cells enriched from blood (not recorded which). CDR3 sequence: CASSFRLAGGQIKRVYEQYF. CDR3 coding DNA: TGTGCCAGCAGTTTTAGGCTAGCGGGAGGCCAGATTAAAAGGGTCTACGAGCAGTACTTC.